This TCR beta chain appears in the sequencing data of a study of early T cells in non-severe SARS-CoV-2 infection. Study-wide context: Investigators sequenced bulk RNA drawn from unsorted whole blood, and chains remained unpaired.

Individually, cDNA molecules had unique molecular identifiers attached to them. MiXCR, applied by TCRdb to the 5' RACE reads, yields one record per CDR3 protein. The sample has approximately 84,000 distinct CDR3 sequences, more than 13% seen once. The V gene's germline CDR1 is SEHNR and CDR2 FQNEAQ (reference sequence). CDR3 length equals 13 residues. Trimming shortened V by 7 bases and J by 8 bases, and 14 bases separated the two germline ends. This clonotype was seen many times. Sequencing was done on a sample of whole blood. The V call is TRBV7-9, the J call TRBJ1-4; D is uncertain. The TCR originated in an adult who was a healthcare worker with PCR-confirmed SARS-CoV-2 infection or an uninfected control (not recorded which). CDR3 sequence: CASTGGPREKLFF. CDR3 in DNA: TGTGCCAGCACCGGAGGCCCGAGGGAAAAACTGTTTTTT. Full variable domain (rest looked up from reference TRBV7-9 and TRBJ1-4): DTGVSQNPRHKITKRGQNVTFRCDPISEHNRLYWYRQTLGQGPEFLTYFQNEAQLEKSRLLSDRFSAERPKGSFSTLEIQRTEQGDSAMYLCASTGGPREKLFFGSGTQLSVL.